These T cell receptor beta chains were read from a single sample in a study of graft-versus-host responses after intestinal transplantation. The antigens these receptors bind are not known. The method was immunoSEQ multiplex PCR; TCRdb's version includes in-frame clones alone and lacks a portion of them. Here the sample spans about 94,000 clones, about 91% being singletons. The source material was unstimulated CD8+ T cells sorted from spleen or lymph node cells, sampled before intestinal transplant. The receptors were gathered from a human donor who received an intestinal transplant. The CDR3 runs from the conserved cysteine through the conserved F or W. The order of the fields is D gene, J gene, V gene, clone size, CDR3 protein, CDR3 DNA. D genes are given only for firm matches. A clone size is listed for some rows: how often the clone was seen (once, few, many), or a class if it is expanded.

>-|TRBJ1-1|TRBV7-9|-
CASSSRRSVNTEAFF
TGTGCCAGCAGCTCTCGGAGGTCCGTGAACACTGAAGCTTTCTTT
>-|TRBJ1-1|TRBV5-1|-
CASSSDSGTEAFF
TGCGCCAGCAGCTCGGATTCGGGCACTGAAGCTTTCTTT
>TRBD2|TRBJ2-1|TRBV9|-
CASSGSSGSPNEQFF
TGTGCCAGCAGCGGCTCTAGCGGGAGCCCAAATGAGCAGTTCTTC
>-|TRBJ2-1|TRBV6-5|-
CASSYSQIYNEQFF
TGTGCCAGCAGTTACTCGCAGATATACAATGAGCAGTTCTTC
>TRBD1|TRBJ2-1|TRBV9|-
CASSPRTGGARTNEQFF
TGTGCCAGCAGCCCCCGGACAGGGGGCGCGAGGACGAATGAGCAGTTCTTC
>TRBD1|TRBJ2-5|TRBV6-1|-
CASSRTGLETQYF
TGTGCCAGCAGTAGGACAGGGCTAGAGACCCAGTACTTC
>-|TRBJ2-7|TRBV27|few
CASGTLPYEQYF
TGTGCCAGCGGGACTCTTCCTTACGAGCAGTACTTC
>TRBD2|TRBJ2-7|TRBV7-9|-
CASSPGLAETQYF
TGTGCCAGCAGCCCGGGACTAGCGGAGACACAGTACTTC
>TRBD2|TRBJ2-7|TRBV19|-
CASSIFAGDYEQYF
TGTGCCAGTAGTATCTTCGCGGGGGACTACGAGCAGTACTTC
>-|TRBJ1-3|TRBV6-5|few
CASSYSLLGNTIYF
TGTGCCAGCAGTTACTCTCTCCTGGGAAACACCATATATTTT
>-|TRBJ1-2|TRBV4-1|-
CASSQDREGRTF
TGCGCCAGCAGCCAAGATCGAGAGGGTAGAACCTTC
>TRBD2|TRBJ2-7|TRBV4-1|-
CASSQVSGRPSYEQYF
TGCGCCAGCAGCCAAGTGTCCGGGAGGCCTTCCTACGAGCAGTACTTC
>-|TRBJ2-1|TRBV11-2|-
CASSFGGATTYNEQFF
TGTGCCAGCAGCTTTGGGGGGGCCACCACCTACAATGAGCAGTTCTTC
>TRBD2|TRBJ2-2|TRBV7-6|once
CASSLSGANTGELFF
TGTGCCAGCAGCTTAAGCGGGGCCAACACCGGGGAGCTGTTTTTT
>TRBD2|TRBJ2-4|TRBV19|-
CAGSGRMAKNIQYF
TGTGCCGGTAGCGGGAGAATGGCCAAAAACATTCAGTACTTC
>-|TRBJ2-1|TRBV29-1|-
CSVDVAESSYNEQFF
TGCAGCGTTGATGTAGCGGAAAGCTCCTACAATGAGCAGTTCTTC
>-|TRBJ2-7|TRBV5-1|once
CASSLRTSYEQYF
TGCGCCAGCAGCTTGAGGACTTCGTACGAGCAGTACTTC
>TRBD1|TRBJ2-7|TRBV6-1|-
CASSDFPRTGDYEQYF
TGTGCCAGCAGTGATTTCCCACGGACAGGGGACTACGAGCAGTACTTC
>TRBD2|TRBJ2-5|TRBV5-4|-
CASSSLAGGEETQYF
TGTGCCAGCAGCTCTTTAGCGGGAGGGGAAGAGACCCAGTACTTC
>-|TRBJ1-1|TRBV29-1|-
CSVGVREAEAFF
TGCAGCGTTGGAGTACGAGAGGCTGAAGCTTTCTTT
>-|TRBJ2-7|TRBV19|-
CASSMQATYEQYF
TGTGCCAGTAGTATGCAGGCCACCTACGAGCAGTACTTC
>TRBD2|TRBJ2-1|TRBV7-3|-
CASSWGTSGNEQFF
TGTGCCAGCAGCTGGGGGACTAGCGGCAATGAGCAGTTCTTC
>TRBD2|TRBJ2-7|TRBV5-4|-
CASSLPLAGEFYEQYF
TGTGCCAGCAGCTTGCCGCTAGCGGGAGAATTTTACGAGCAGTACTTC
>TRBD1|TRBJ1-1|TRBV7-9|-
CASSLPDRRNTEAFF
TGTGCCAGCAGCCTCCCGGACAGGCGGAACACTGAAGCTTTCTTT
>-|TRBJ1-2|TRBV27|-
CASSLGPHYYGYTF
TGTGCCAGCAGTTTAGGCCCGCATTACTATGGCTACACCTTC
>-|TRBJ2-1|TRBV6-5|-
CASSAAVNSYNEQFF
TGTGCCAGCAGTGCGGCGGTAAACTCCTACAATGAGCAGTTCTTC
>TRBD1|TRBJ2-7|TRBV11-2|-
CASSSQRTGAPQSYEQYF
TGTGCCAGCAGCTCCCAGCGGACAGGGGCTCCTCAATCCTACGAGCAGTACTTC
>-|TRBJ2-7|TRBV6-1|-
CASSENRVYEQYF
TGTGCCAGCAGTGAAAACAGGGTCTACGAGCAGTACTTC
>-|TRBJ2-7|TRBV19|-
CASSTGEKQYF
TGTGCCAGTAGTACGGGAGAAAAGCAGTACTTC
>-|TRBJ1-5|TRBV6-5|-
CASSYPGNNQPQHF
TGTGCCAGCAGTTACCCAGGGAACAATCAGCCCCAGCATTTT
>TRBD1|TRBJ1-2|TRBV6-1|-
CASSGGQGVDGYTF
TGTGCCAGCAGTGGTGGACAGGGGGTTGATGGCTACACCTTC
>-|TRBJ2-7|TRBV11-2|few
CASSLSSYEQYF
TGTGCCAGCAGCTTATCTAGCTACGAGCAGTACTTC
>-|TRBJ1-1|TRBV19|-
CASSPGLEAFF
TGTGCCAGTAGTCCGGGACTTGAAGCTTTCTTT
>TRBD2|TRBJ2-3|TRBV15|-
CATSISAGGPSDTQYF
TGTGCCACCAGCATCTCGGCGGGAGGCCCTTCAGATACGCAGTATTTT
>TRBD2|TRBJ2-2|TRBV4-1|-
CASSPRLAGGTGELFF
TGCGCCAGCAGCCCGAGACTAGCGGGAGGAACCGGGGAGCTGTTTTTT
>-|TRBJ1-5|TRBV11-2|-
CASSLFPGQPQHF
TGTGCCAGCAGCTTATTCCCCGGTCAGCCCCAGCATTTT
>-|TRBJ1-5|TRBV9|-
CASSAQGGGKPQHF
TGTGCCAGCAGCGCCCAGGGAGGTGGTAAGCCCCAGCATTTT
>-|TRBJ1-1|TRBV5-1|-
CASSLRQDTEAFF
TGCGCCAGCAGCTTGCGACAGGACACTGAAGCTTTCTTT
>TRBD2|TRBJ2-7|TRBV30|-
CAWSVGDYYEQYF
TGTGCCTGGAGTGTCGGGGACTACTACGAGCAGTACTTC
>-|TRBJ2-3|TRBV6-6|few
CASSYSLSPQYF
TGTGCCAGCAGTTACTCCCTATCCCCCCAGTATTTT
>-|TRBJ1-4|TRBV19|-
CASSQGPVDGLFF
TGTGCCAGTTCCCAGGGTCCGGTCGACGGACTGTTTTTT
>TRBD1|TRBJ2-3|TRBV7-9|-
CASSFTGGDTQYF
TGTGCCAGCAGCTTTACAGGGGGAGATACGCAGTATTTT